Listed below are T cell receptor beta chains from one sample, sequenced in a study of CD8+ T cells in alopecia areata. Clones were sequenced by immunoSEQ multiplex PCR, and TCRdb holds only the in-frame ones, with some missing. The sample has some 120,000 clones, 45% to 65% seen once. Sequencing used CD4+ T cells sorted from blood, obtained at week 0. These receptor sequences come from a human donor with alopecia areata. Both conserved end residues are part of each CDR3. A D gene is named only where the DNA matches it firmly. Rows may omit the clone size; those that give it use once, few, many or a size class.

v_call	cdr3_length	j_call	clone_size	d_call	cdr3_nt	cdr3_aa
TRBV25-1	13	TRBJ1-2	NA	NA	TGTGCCAGCAGGACTTCAGCAGACTATGGCTACACCTTC	CASRTSADYGYTF
TRBV30	13	TRBJ2-7	NA	NA	TGTGCCTGGAGTGTACTGAGTCGCCACGAGCAGTACTTC	CAWSVLSRHEQYF
TRBV19	19	TRBJ1-6	NA	NA	TGTGCCAGTAGTCCGATCAGGGTGTCGGGACACAGCGGGAATTCACCCCTCCACTTT	CASSPIRVSGHSGNSPLHF
TRBV4-1	17	TRBJ1-2	few	TRBD1	TGCGCCAGCAGCCAAGGACAGGGGAATAGCTTTGACTATGGCTACACCTTC	CASSQGQGNSFDYGYTF
TRBV29-1	13	TRBJ1-3	NA	NA	TGCAGCGTGGGGGAACTCTCTGGAAACACCATATATTTT	CSVGELSGNTIYF
TRBV5-1	15	TRBJ2-3	NA	TRBD1	TGCGCCAGCAGCTTGGCGGGACAGGGAAGAGATACGCAGTATTTT	CASSLAGQGRDTQYF
TRBV10-3	14	TRBJ2-7	NA	TRBD2	TGTGCCATCACGAACTCCGGGAGGATTCTGGAGCAGTACTTC	CAITNSGRILEQYF
TRBV7-2	16	TRBJ2-3	once	TRBD2	TGTGCCAGCAGCAGGGGACTAGCGGCCTACACGGATACGCAGTATTTT	CASSRGLAAYTDTQYF
TRBV7-2	15	TRBJ1-6	NA	TRBD1	TGTGCCAGCAGCACTGTGGGACAGGGAAATTCACCCCTCCACTTT	CASSTVGQGNSPLHF
TRBV6-1	19	TRBJ2-1	NA	TRBD2	TGTGCCAGCAGTGAAAGGGGTGCTAGCGGGGGCCGTTCCTACAATGAGCAGTTCTTC	CASSERGASGGRSYNEQFF
TRBV29-1	13	TRBJ1-1	few	NA	TGCAGCGTTGCGGGGAGGGCAAACACTGAAGCTTTCTTT	CSVAGRANTEAFF
TRBV18	15	TRBJ1-2	NA	TRBD1	TGTGCCAGCTCACCTATCCAAAATGACAGGGGTGGCTACACCTTC	CASSPIQNDRGGYTF
TRBV5-1	12	TRBJ2-3	few	NA	TGCGCCAGCAGCGTCGAGGCAGATACGCAGTATTTT	CASSVEADTQYF
TRBV4-3	17	TRBJ1-1	NA	NA	TGCGCCAGCAGCCAGGCCCACAGGGAGTCACGTCGGGGTGAAGCTTTCTTT	CASSQAHRESRRGEAFF
TRBV28	12	TRBJ1-1	NA	TRBD1	TGTGCCAGCAGGTTGGGGACAGGAGAAGCTTTCTTT	CASRLGTGEAFF
TRBV10-3	20	TRBJ2-6	few	NA	TGTGCCATCAGAACAGTGGGAGGACCGGAGGGCCCCTCTGGGGCCAACGTCCTGACTTTC	CAIRTVGGPEGPSGANVLTF
TRBV6-5	14	TRBJ2-2	NA	NA	TGTGCCAGCAGTTATGGGTTGAACACCGGGGAGCTGTTTTTT	CASSYGLNTGELFF
TRBV19	14	TRBJ2-1	NA	TRBD2	TGTGCCAGTAGTCCGCAACCGACTAGCGATGAGCAGTTCTTC	CASSPQPTSDEQFF
TRBV7-2	12	TRBJ1-1	NA	NA	TGTGCCAGCAGCTTACGGGGCACTGAAGCTTTCTTT	CASSLRGTEAFF
TRBV7-2	14	TRBJ1-3	few	NA	TGTGCCAGCAGCCACCCGCCCCCTGGAAACACCATATATTTT	CASSHPPPGNTIYF
TRBV6-5	14	TRBJ1-5	NA	NA	TGTGCCAGCAGACCCGGGGGGAGCAATCAGCCCCAGCATTTT	CASRPGGSNQPQHF
TRBV25-1	15	TRBJ2-2	few	TRBD1	TGTGCCAGCAGTGACGGACAGGGGGCGGGCGGGGAGCTGTTTTTT	CASSDGQGAGGELFF
TRBV5-4	15	TRBJ2-5	NA	NA	TGTGCCAGCAGCTTGAAGCGCGGACAGCAAGAGACCCAGTACTTC	CASSLKRGQQETQYF
TRBV10-3	16	TRBJ2-1	NA	TRBD2	TGTGCCATCAGTGAGTCGGCGGGAGGCCCCTACAATGAGCAGTTCTTC	CAISESAGGPYNEQFF
TRBV6-1	13	TRBJ1-1	NA	NA	TGTGCCAGCAGCAGGGCTGGGTACACTGAAGCTTTCTTT	CASSRAGYTEAFF
TRBV6-6	16	TRBJ1-5	few	TRBD1	TGTGCCAGCAGGGGAACACAAACAGGGGGCGGTCAGCCCCAGCATTTT	CASRGTQTGGGQPQHF
TRBV7-2	13	TRBJ2-5	NA	NA	TGTGCCAGCAGCTCACCCAACCAAGAGACCCAGTACTTC	CASSSPNQETQYF
TRBV18	14	TRBJ2-5	NA	NA	TGTGCCAGCTCACCATCGGACGACCTCGGGACCCAGTACTTC	CASSPSDDLGTQYF
TRBV6-1	12	TRBJ2-1	NA	NA	TGTGCCAGCAGTGACGTGGGGAATGAGCAGTTCTTC	CASSDVGNEQFF
TRBV27	13	TRBJ2-5	NA	NA	TGTGCCAGCAGTTTGGTACAGCAAGAGACCCAGTACTTC	CASSLVQQETQYF
TRBV7-9	14	TRBJ1-5	NA	NA	TGTGCCAGCAGCTTCGAGGCAGGGAATCAGCCCCAGCATTTT	CASSFEAGNQPQHF
TRBV7-2	13	TRBJ2-7	few	NA	TGTGCCAGCAGCTTAAGCAGCTCCTACGAGCAGTACTTC	CASSLSSSYEQYF
TRBV28	15	TRBJ2-5	NA	TRBD1	TGTGCCAGCAGTCCGGCCGGGACAGAGAAAGAGACCCAGTACTTC	CASSPAGTEKETQYF
TRBV5-1	14	TRBJ1-6	NA	NA	TGCGCCAGCAGCTTGGTGGCAGTTAATTCACCCCTCCACTTT	CASSLVAVNSPLHF
TRBV25-1	15	TRBJ1-5	NA	NA	TGTGCCAGCAGTGAAGTCCGACGCACCAATCAGCCCCAGCATTTT	CASSEVRRTNQPQHF
TRBV7-2	14	TRBJ1-2	NA	NA	TGTGCCAGCAGCTCCGAAAACGAAGTGGGCGGCTACACCTTC	CASSSENEVGGYTF
TRBV20-1	11	TRBJ2-7	NA	NA	TGCAGTGCCCAGACGGAATACGAGCAGTACTTC	CSAQTEYEQYF
TRBV2	13	TRBJ1-5	NA	TRBD1	TGTGCCAGCAGTGAGGAAAACAGGGGGCTCCAGCATTTT	CASSEENRGLQHF
TRBV7-2	13	TRBJ2-5	once	TRBD1	TGTGCCAGCAGCCCGGGACAGGGAGAGACCCAGTACTTC	CASSPGQGETQYF
TRBV5-1	16	TRBJ1-2	NA	TRBD1	TGCGCCAGCAGCTTGCCGGAAGCCAGGGGGCGTCGGGGCTACACCTTC	CASSLPEARGRRGYTF
TRBV5-1	14	TRBJ2-3	NA	NA	TGCGCCAGCAGCTTGGCCCTTTCCACAGATACGCAGTATTTT	CASSLALSTDTQYF
TRBV2	16	TRBJ2-7	NA	NA	TGTGCCAGCAGTCCTCTATATAGGGACGGATCCTACGAGCAGTACTTC	CASSPLYRDGSYEQYF
TRBV6-1	18	TRBJ1-5	few	TRBD1	TGTGCCAGCAGTGAAGTGGGGACAGGACAGAATAGCAATCAGCCCCAGCATTTT	CASSEVGTGQNSNQPQHF
TRBV6-5	14	TRBJ1-2	NA	NA	TGTGCCAGCAGCAGAACCGGGACCCACTATGGCTACACCTTC	CASSRTGTHYGYTF
TRBV29-1	13	TRBJ1-2	few	NA	TGCAGCGTTGAGACAGGCGGGACAACGGGCTACACCTTC	CSVETGGTTGYTF
TRBV5-4	12	TRBJ1-4	NA	NA	TGTGCCAGCAGCAGTGATAGTGAAAAACTGTTTTTT	CASSSDSEKLFF
TRBV4-3	15	TRBJ2-7	NA	NA	TGCGCCAGCAGCCAATTTAGGACAGCCACTTACGAGCAGTACTTC	CASSQFRTATYEQYF
TRBV5-1	15	TRBJ1-1	NA	NA	TGCGCCAGCAGCTTGGTCCAGGGACAGAACACTGAAGCTTTCTTT	CASSLVQGQNTEAFF
TRBV29-1	15	TRBJ1-5	few	NA	TGCAGCGTTGAGATTGGGGGTTCGGGAAATCAGCCCCAGCATTTT	CSVEIGGSGNQPQHF
TRBV9	15	TRBJ1-6	NA	NA	TGTGCCAGCAGCATATCAAGGGGGGGAAATTCACCCCTCCACTTT	CASSISRGGNSPLHF
TRBV7-2	12	TRBJ2-2	NA	TRBD1	TGTGCCAGCAGCCACGGGACAGTGGAGCTGTTTTTT	CASSHGTVELFF
TRBV4-3	15	TRBJ2-2	NA	NA	TGCGCCAGCAGCCAAGATACTTCCCGGCCCGGGGAGCTGTTTTTT	CASSQDTSRPGELFF
TRBV5-1	13	TRBJ2-1	few	NA	TGCGCCAGCAGCTTGGGGCCCCAGACTGAGCAGTTCTTC	CASSLGPQTEQFF